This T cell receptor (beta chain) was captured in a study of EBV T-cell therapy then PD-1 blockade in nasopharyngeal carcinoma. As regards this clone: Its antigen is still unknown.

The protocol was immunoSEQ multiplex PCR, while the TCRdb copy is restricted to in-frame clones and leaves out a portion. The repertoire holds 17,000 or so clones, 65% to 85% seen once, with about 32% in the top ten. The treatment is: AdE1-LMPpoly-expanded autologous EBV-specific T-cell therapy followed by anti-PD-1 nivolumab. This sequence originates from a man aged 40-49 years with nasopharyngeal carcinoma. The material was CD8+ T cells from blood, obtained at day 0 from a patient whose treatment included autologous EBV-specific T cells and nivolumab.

In nucleotides, the CDR3 is TGTGCCAGCAGCGTAGAGTACAGGAGTAACACCGGGGAGCTGTTTTTT. This encodes CASSVEYRSNTGELFF. The chain links TRBV9 to TRBJ2-2, with a weak D call TRBD1 (5 bases). Trimming stripped 0 bases from V and 2 bases from J, with 11 bases between. This CDR3 contains 16 residues. CDR1 is SGDLS, CDR2 YYNGEE, per germline.